This T cell receptor beta chain was found in a study of T cell changes during pregnancy in multiple sclerosis. Sequencing used immunoSEQ multiplex PCR; TCRdb keeps in-frame clones, though not all of them. Among approximately 89,000 clones, about 94% were seen once, and the ten largest hold 1.5% to 2%. This clone was counted only a few times. The sample was peripheral blood, taken after pregnancy. The sequence was collected from a female donor in good health, enrolled as a control in a pregnancy study.

CDR3 loop: CASSLTGDYGYTF. As DNA, the CDR3 is TGTGCCAGCAGTCTGACAGGGGACTATGGCTACACCTTC. The chain has TRBV28 and TRBJ1-2; 8 bases agree with TRBD1. The CDR3 spans 13 residues. Germline V lookup: CDR1 MDHEN, CDR2 SYDVKM. V shed 5 bases and J 3 bases; nucleotides not matched to a gene: 2.